This TCR beta chain was captured by sequencing in a study of T cell repertoires in ileal Crohn's disease. Study information: About half of patients got postoperative therapy: approximately 12 thiopurines, approximately 17 anti-TNF. The M6 sample came from neoterminal ileum during colonoscopy after surgery.

This CDR3 contains 15 residues. V gave up 2 bases and J gave up 3 bases; unmatched junction bases: 5. In germline, CDR1 is MNHEY, CDR2 SMNVEV (reference sequence). The repertoire was sequenced with immunoSEQ multiplex PCR; TCRdb's copy has only in-frame clones and lacks some. The sample consists of more than 8,500 clones, around four fifths of them appearing once. Stated time point: neoterminal ileum biopsy at postoperative endoscopy, about 6 months after surgery. Adults with ileal or ileocolonic Crohn's disease and an indication for resection were eligible. The J gene is TRBJ2-7, the V gene TRBV27; TRBD1 matches 9 bases. The source is an adult with Crohn's disease. Sample: ileal tissue. The CDR3 protein is CASSLGTGGFYEQYF. CDR3 nucleotides: TGTGCCAGCAGTTTAGGAACAGGGGGCTTCTACGAGCAGTACTTC.